This TCR beta chain originates from a study of T-cell memory formation after mild COVID-19. With constant-segment primers, 5'RACE yielded cDNA libraries of TCR alpha and TCR beta that carried sample barcodes and UMIs. TCRdb recomputed calls from the 5' RACE reads with MiXCR, one row per CDR3 protein. The sample includes approximately 82,000 distinct CDR3 sequences, 9.5% to 15% seen only once; the top ten take around two fifths. This clonotype occurred a few times. Its antigen is undetermined. Germline is not matched at one junction end, which may reflect a read error. General study results and limits: Clones contracting across day 15 to 85 had a balanced CD4/CD8 profile; later expanding clones leaned CD4+.

The CDR3 covers 13 residues. Germline V CDR1 and CDR2: SSHAT, FNYEAQ (reference sequence). The clonotype was recovered from a man younger than 35 who had mild COVID-19 (a few samples of this study predate the infection). Cell type and time point are not known. Sequenced material: PBMCs or a T cell subset sorted from them (not recorded which). The chain carries TRBV7-7 and TRBJ2-5; TRBD1 is a possible D gene (5 bases). The DNA of the CDR3 is TGTGCTAGCAGCTTAGGCAGGGCTGAGACCCAGTACTTC. This gives the protein CASSLGRAETQYF.